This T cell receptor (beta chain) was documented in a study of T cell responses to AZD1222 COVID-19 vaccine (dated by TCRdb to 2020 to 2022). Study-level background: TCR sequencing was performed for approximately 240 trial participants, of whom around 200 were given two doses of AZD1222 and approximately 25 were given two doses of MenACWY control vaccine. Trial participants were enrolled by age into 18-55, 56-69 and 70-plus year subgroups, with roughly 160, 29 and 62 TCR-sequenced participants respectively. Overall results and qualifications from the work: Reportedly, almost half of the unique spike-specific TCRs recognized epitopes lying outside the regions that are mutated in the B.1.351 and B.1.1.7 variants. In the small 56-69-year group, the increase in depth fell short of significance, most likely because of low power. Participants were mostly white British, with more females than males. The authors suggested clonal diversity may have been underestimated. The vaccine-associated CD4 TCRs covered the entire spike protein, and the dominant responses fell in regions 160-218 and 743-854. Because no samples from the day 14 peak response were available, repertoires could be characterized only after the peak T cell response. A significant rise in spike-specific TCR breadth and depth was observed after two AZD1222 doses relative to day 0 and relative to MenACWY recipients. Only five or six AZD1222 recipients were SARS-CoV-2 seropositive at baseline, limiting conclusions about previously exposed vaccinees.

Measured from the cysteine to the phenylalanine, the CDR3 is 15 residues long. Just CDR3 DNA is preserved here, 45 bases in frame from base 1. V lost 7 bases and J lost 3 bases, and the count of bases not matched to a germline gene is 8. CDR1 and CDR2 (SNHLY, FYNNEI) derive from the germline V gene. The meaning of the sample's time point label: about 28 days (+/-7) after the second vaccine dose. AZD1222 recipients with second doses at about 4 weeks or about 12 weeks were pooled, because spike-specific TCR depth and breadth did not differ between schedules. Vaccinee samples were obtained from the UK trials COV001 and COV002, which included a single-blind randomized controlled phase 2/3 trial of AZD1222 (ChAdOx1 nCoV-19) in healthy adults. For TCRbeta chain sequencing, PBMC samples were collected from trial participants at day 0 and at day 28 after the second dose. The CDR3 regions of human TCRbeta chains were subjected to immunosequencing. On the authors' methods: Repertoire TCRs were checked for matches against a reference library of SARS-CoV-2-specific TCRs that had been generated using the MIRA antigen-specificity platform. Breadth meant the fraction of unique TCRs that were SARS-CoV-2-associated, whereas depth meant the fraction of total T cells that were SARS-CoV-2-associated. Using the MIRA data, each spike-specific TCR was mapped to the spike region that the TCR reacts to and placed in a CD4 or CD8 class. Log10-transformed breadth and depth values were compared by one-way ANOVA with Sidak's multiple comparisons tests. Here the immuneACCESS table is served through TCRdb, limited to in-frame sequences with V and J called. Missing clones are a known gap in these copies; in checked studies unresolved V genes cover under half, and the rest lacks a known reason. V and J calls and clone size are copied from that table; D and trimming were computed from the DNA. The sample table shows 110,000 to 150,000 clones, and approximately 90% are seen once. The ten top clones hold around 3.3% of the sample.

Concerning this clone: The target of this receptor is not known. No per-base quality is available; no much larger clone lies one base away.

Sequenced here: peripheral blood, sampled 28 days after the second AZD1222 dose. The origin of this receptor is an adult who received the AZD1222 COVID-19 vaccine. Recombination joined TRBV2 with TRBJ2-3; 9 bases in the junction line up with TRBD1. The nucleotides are TGTGCCAGCACTTGGGACAGGGTCGGTACAGATACGCAGTATTTT. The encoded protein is CASTWDRVGTDTQYF.